These T cell receptor beta chains were read from a single sample in a study of blood T cell repertoires in COVID-19. The assay was immunoSEQ multiplex PCR, and TCRdb's table has in-frame clones only and misses some. The sample lists some 200,000 clones; roughly nine tenths were seen once. The sequenced material came from peripheral blood. The receptors were sampled from a woman aged 50 to 65 with acute or convalescent COVID-19. Both conserved end residues are part of each CDR3. A D gene is named only where the DNA matches it firmly. Size is stated for part of the rows, as once, few or many counts, or as a class when the clone is expanded.

v_gene	j_gene	len	d_gene	abundance	CDR3aa	CDR3nt
TRBV25-1	TRBJ2-7	12	NA	once	CASMDRAYEQYF	TGTGCCAGCATGGACAGAGCCTACGAGCAGTACTTC
TRBV10-3	TRBJ2-7	14	NA	NA	CAILTGTPPYEQYF	TGTGCCATCTTAACCGGGACACCACCCTACGAGCAGTACTTC
TRBV6-5	TRBJ1-4	14	TRBD1	NA	CASSYRDRGEKLFF	TGTGCCAGCAGTTACCGGGACAGAGGTGAAAAACTGTTTTTT
TRBV11-2	TRBJ1-5	13	NA	NA	CASSPQSNQPQHF	TGTGCCAGCAGTCCGCAGTCCAATCAGCCCCAGCATTTT
TRBV6-6	TRBJ1-1	16	TRBD1	NA	CASTSRPRTGLSEAFF	TGTGCCAGCACCTCCCGACCGCGGACAGGGCTCTCTGAAGCTTTCTTT
TRBV11-2	TRBJ2-3	12	NA	NA	CASSPITDTQYF	TGTGCCAGCAGTCCTATCACAGATACGCAGTATTTT
TRBV6-2/TRBV6-3	TRBJ2-1	13	NA	NA	CASSYPGANEQFF	TGTGCCAGCAGTTACCCAGGGGCTAATGAGCAGTTCTTC
TRBV30	TRBJ1-4	13	TRBD1	once	CAWSGGQAEKLFF	TGTGCCTGGAGTGGGGGACAGGCTGAAAAACTGTTTTTT
TRBV7-2	TRBJ1-1	15	TRBD1	NA	CASSFVAGGYTEAFF	TGTGCCAGCAGCTTCGTAGCAGGGGGCTACACTGAAGCTTTCTTT
TRBV5-6	TRBJ1-3	12	NA	NA	CASTRPGNTIYF	TGTGCCAGCACCAGGCCAGGAAACACCATATATTTT
TRBV6-5	TRBJ1-2	14	TRBD1	NA	CASSTSGQAYGYTF	TGTGCCAGCAGTACCTCAGGACAGGCCTATGGCTACACCTTC